This is a list of T cell receptor beta chains from one sample in a study of cytomegalovirus exposure and HLA in healthy donors. Profiling relied on immunoSEQ multiplex PCR, and the TCRdb table lists in-frame clones only, not all of them. The sample includes about 160,000 clones, roughly 86% of them seen just once. Sequencing was carried out using PBMCs. Source of these receptors: a woman aged 18 to 35 in good health and CMV-seropositive. CDR3s include the opening cysteine and the closing phenylalanine or tryptophan. The D gene is left open where the match is weak. Expanded clones are given a class, and other clones once, few, many or no size at all.

j_call	clone_size	v_call	d_call	cdr3_nt	cdr3_aa
TRBJ1-2	-	TRBV5-1	-	TGCGCCAGCAGAACCGGGGATAAGAGTGGCTATGGCTACACCTTC	CASRTGDKSGYGYTF
TRBJ2-2	-	TRBV2	TRBD2	TGTGCCAGCACTGGGCTAGCGGGAGGGGACACCGGGGAGCTGTTTTTT	CASTGLAGGDTGELFF
TRBJ2-7	-	TRBV20-1	-	TGCAGTGCTGCGACTAGTTACGAGCAGTACTTC	CSAATSYEQYF
TRBJ2-4	-	TRBV6-5	-	TGTGCCAGCAGTTACGCCGGTTTAGCCAAAAACATTCAGTACTTC	CASSYAGLAKNIQYF
TRBJ2-7	-	TRBV28	-	TGTGCCAGCAGTCGGACAGCCTCCTACGAGCAGTACTTC	CASSRTASYEQYF
TRBJ2-1	once	TRBV5-1	-	TGCGCCAGCAGCTTACTAGGGTCCTCCTACAATGAGCAGTTCTTC	CASSLLGSSYNEQFF
TRBJ1-2	-	TRBV27	-	TGTGCCAGCAGTTTTTCCGGGATCTATGGCTACACCTTC	CASSFSGIYGYTF
TRBJ2-7	-	TRBV5-1	-	TGCGCCAGCAGCTTCTTAATCATCGGGGGTAGCGATGTCTCCTACGAGCAGTACTTC	CASSFLIIGGSDVSYEQYF
TRBJ2-2	-	TRBV5-4	TRBD1	TGTGCCAGCAGCTCGGGACAGGGGGGAACCGGGGAGCTGTTTTTT	CASSSGQGGTGELFF
TRBJ2-7	-	TRBV5-4	-	TGTGCCAGCAGCTTGCGAGACAGCCTAGGGGAGCAGTACTTC	CASSLRDSLGEQYF
TRBJ2-7	-	TRBV7-3	TRBD2	TGTGCCAGCAGCTTACGCCTAGCGGGTATTAGTGAGCAGTACTTC	CASSLRLAGISEQYF
TRBJ1-1	-	TRBV19	-	TGTGCCAGTAGTATAGAAGGGGCATTGAACACTGAAGCTTTCTTT	CASSIEGALNTEAFF
TRBJ2-1	-	TRBV27	TRBD2	TGTGCCAGCAGTTTATCCGATGGCGGGAGGGCCCACAATGAGCAGTTCTTC	CASSLSDGGRAHNEQFF
TRBJ2-5	-	TRBV30	-	TGTGCCTGGAGTCAGCGAGAGACCCAGTACTTC	CAWSQRETQYF
TRBJ1-5	-	TRBV4-3	-	TGCGCCAGCAGCCAAGACTATTATAGCAATCAGCCCCAGCATTTT	CASSQDYYSNQPQHF
TRBJ2-3	few	TRBV7-3	-	TGTGCCAGCAGCCTTAGCGGCCTCACAGATACGCAGTATTTT	CASSLSGLTDTQYF
TRBJ2-1	once	TRBV4-3	TRBD2	TGCGCCAGCAGCCAAGATCACCTGGGACTAACTATCAATGAGCAGTTCTTC	CASSQDHLGLTINEQFF
TRBJ2-7	-	TRBV28	TRBD2	TGTGCCAGCAGGGGGACTAGCGGGTTCTACGAGCAGTACTTC	CASRGTSGFYEQYF
TRBJ2-7	-	TRBV28	TRBD1	TGTGCCAGCAGTGCGGACAGGGGGCTACTCTACGAGCAGTACTTC	CASSADRGLLYEQYF
TRBJ2-2	-	TRBV28	TRBD1	TGTGCCAGCAGTTCGTACAGGGGTATCACCGGGGAGCTGTTTTTT	CASSSYRGITGELFF
TRBJ2-1	few	TRBV27	-	TGTGCCAGCAGCTATAACAGGGTTTACGAGCAGTTCTTC	CASSYNRVYEQFF
TRBJ2-4	-	TRBV5-6	TRBD2	TGTGCCAGCAGCTCCAGCGGGAGGGCCAACATTCAGTACTTC	CASSSSGRANIQYF
TRBJ2-3	-	TRBV5-1	TRBD2	TGCGCCAGCAGCCCCCGGCTAGCGGGAGGTACAGATACGCAGTATTTT	CASSPRLAGGTDTQYF
TRBJ2-1	-	TRBV12-5	TRBD1	TGTGCTAGTGCCCCGGGGACAGGGGTCTACAATGAGCAGTTCTTC	CASAPGTGVYNEQFF
TRBJ2-2	-	TRBV19	-	TGTGCCAGTAGTACCGGGGGATTTAACACCGGGGAGCTGTTTTTT	CASSTGGFNTGELFF
TRBJ2-7	-	TRBV6-1	-	TGTGCCAGCAGTGAAGGGACAGCTCTTACCGAGCAGTACTTC	CASSEGTALTEQYF
TRBJ2-7	-	TRBV9	-	TGTGCCAGCAGCGCAGTTCCCACGGGGTCACAAGGGGAGCAGTACTTC	CASSAVPTGSQGEQYF
TRBJ2-3	-	TRBV5-4	TRBD2	TGTGCCAGCAGCCCCACCCCGCCCGGTGGCGGGAGGGGAGATACGCAGTATTTT	CASSPTPPGGGRGDTQYF
TRBJ2-3	-	TRBV10-2	TRBD2	TGCGCCAGCAGACGACTAGCAGAGAGCACAGATACGCAGTATTTT	CASRRLAESTDTQYF
TRBJ2-2	-	TRBV28	-	TGTGCCAGCAGTCAGGACAGCCTGGGGGACACCGGGGAGCTGTTTTTT	CASSQDSLGDTGELFF
TRBJ2-1	-	TRBV6-5	TRBD2	TGTGCCAGCATCCCGAGACTAGCGGGGAACAATGAGCAGTTCTTC	CASIPRLAGNNEQFF
TRBJ1-2	few	TRBV11-2	TRBD1	TGTGCCAGCAGCCGAGGGGGCGCCGGCTATGGCTACACCTTC	CASSRGGAGYGYTF
TRBJ2-3	once	TRBV6-6	-	TGTGCCAGCAGCTCCCCTCCGGAGGGGTTCACAGATACGCAGTATTTT	CASSSPPEGFTDTQYF
TRBJ2-1	once	TRBV6-1	TRBD1	TGTGCCAGCAGACCTACAGGGGTCAATGAGCAGTTCTTC	CASRPTGVNEQFF
TRBJ1-1	-	TRBV10-3	TRBD1	TGTGCCATCAGTGATCAGGGGGTCACTGAAGCTTTCTTT	CAISDQGVTEAFF
TRBJ2-3	-	TRBV25-1	TRBD2	TGTGCCAGCAGTGAATTTGGGCGGGGGAGCACAGATACGCAGTATTTT	CASSEFGRGSTDTQYF
TRBJ2-5	once	TRBV11-2	TRBD2	TGTGCCAGCAGCTTATTAGCGGGAGGTCAAGAGACCCAGTACTTC	CASSLLAGGQETQYF
TRBJ2-7	-	TRBV5-4	TRBD2	TGTGCCAGCAGCTCGGGACTAGCGAGCGCCTACGAGCAGTACTTC	CASSSGLASAYEQYF
TRBJ2-7	-	TRBV6-1	TRBD1	TGTGCCAGCAGTTTAGGGGGCCTTGGGTCCTACGAGCAGTACTTC	CASSLGGLGSYEQYF
TRBJ2-3	-	TRBV30	-	TGTGCCTGGAGCCGGGGGAGGCCCACAGATACGCAGTATTTT	CAWSRGRPTDTQYF
TRBJ2-3	-	TRBV9	TRBD1	TGTGCCAGCAGCCCGACAGGGGTCCCAGATACGCAGTATTTT	CASSPTGVPDTQYF
TRBJ2-3	-	TRBV28	-	TGTGCCACCACCCCAGGCAGGGCAGATACGCAGTATTTT	CATTPGRADTQYF
TRBJ2-7	few	TRBV13	TRBD2	TGTGCCAGCAGCTTTTGGACTAGCGGAAACTACGAGCAGTACTTC	CASSFWTSGNYEQYF
TRBJ2-7	-	TRBV7-8	-	TGTGCCAGCAGCTTAGTAGGGAGTGGAACGGGGTCCTACGAGCAGTACTTC	CASSLVGSGTGSYEQYF
TRBJ1-3	-	TRBV6-5	-	TGTGCCAGCACCACCGATCCGGGGGGAAACACCATATATTTT	CASTTDPGGNTIYF
TRBJ2-1	-	TRBV14	TRBD1	TGTGCCAGCAGCCAATACAGGGGGATGCCCTACAATGAGCAGTTCTTC	CASSQYRGMPYNEQFF
TRBJ1-2	-	TRBV28	-	TGTGCCTCATCAGGGGATGACGGCTACACCTTC	CASSGDDGYTF
TRBJ2-1	-	TRBV20-1	-	TGCAGTGCTCGCGGCGGCCGTAGTCAGTTCTTC	CSARGGRSQFF
TRBJ1-5	-	TRBV11-3	-	TGTGCCAGCAGCTTAGATCCCGTTCAGCCCCAGCATTTT	CASSLDPVQPQHF
TRBJ1-1	-	TRBV5-4	-	TGTGCCAGCAGCTCGGGACAGAACACTGAAGCTTTCTTT	CASSSGQNTEAFF
TRBJ2-2	few	TRBV6-6	TRBD1	TGTGCCAGCAGTTCGACAGGGGGCGCGAGCACCGGGGAGCTGTTTTTT	CASSSTGGASTGELFF
TRBJ2-5	-	TRBV5-6	TRBD2	TGTGCCAGCAGCAGCCCGGGGGGTCGGAAGACCCAGTACTTC	CASSSPGGRKTQYF